This T cell receptor (beta chain) was captured in a study of blood T cells in healthy people across ages. Study outcomes and limitations: Diversity figures derived from one million T cells were judged to underestimate the true value.

Then a second PCR, running roughly 7 to 11 cycles, was carried out with a sample-barcoded 5' primer and a J-beta primer mix. TCRdb fed the 5' RACE reads into MiXCR, producing one record per CDR3 protein. The sample gives 780,000 or so distinct CDR3 sequences, around 50% of which show up once; around 25% is in the top ten. With respect to this clonotype: Its antigen is still unknown.

The germline gives CDR1 LGHNT, CDR2 FRNRAP. This CDR3 region has 15 residues. Trimming took 6 bases from V and 6 from J; bases not matched to a gene: 12. Input material: blood. The clonotype originates from a man aged 35 to 55 in good health. The chain links TRBV12-5 to TRBJ2-5; 8 positions match TRBD2. CDR3 region: CASGPQIGSGKTQYF. The CDR3 DNA reads as TGTGCTAGTGGCCCCCAGATAGGTAGCGGGAAGACCCAGTACTTC.